A selection of T cell receptor beta chains follows, all from one sample in a study of blood T cell repertoires in COVID-19. The data were produced by immunoSEQ multiplex PCR, yet TCRdb's version contains in-frame clones alone and is incomplete. The sample has fewer than 300,000 clones, more than 70% seen once. Sequenced: peripheral blood. Receptor source: a woman in her 40s who had recovered from COVID-19. Each CDR3 is given with its conserved first and last residue. A D gene is named only where the DNA matches it firmly. Size is omitted from some rows. Given values are once, few, many or a class for expanded clones.

cdr3_nt: TGTGCCAGCAGCCTGGCGGGGAGTGGCTACGAGCAGTACTTC
cdr3_aa: CASSLAGSGYEQYF
d_call: .
j_call: TRBJ2-7
v_call: TRBV7-3
clone_size: .

cdr3_nt: TGCGCCAGCAGCGAGGCCGGCATTCAGTACTTC
cdr3_aa: CASSEAGIQYF
d_call: .
j_call: TRBJ2-4
v_call: TRBV4-1
clone_size: .

cdr3_nt: TGTGCCAGCAGTGGGGGGACAGGGGCCCCCCCCTACAATGAGCAGTTCTTC
cdr3_aa: CASSGGTGAPPYNEQFF
d_call: TRBD1
j_call: TRBJ2-1
v_call: TRBV6-1
clone_size: once

cdr3_nt: TGTGCCAGCAGTTACCCGGGACAGGGGGCTTCGGATACGCAGTATTTT
cdr3_aa: CASSYPGQGASDTQYF
d_call: TRBD1
j_call: TRBJ2-3
v_call: TRBV6-2/TRBV6-3
clone_size: .

cdr3_nt: TGTGCCAGCAGCCGCGGAGGGACAGGGGCTGGAAACACCATATATTTT
cdr3_aa: CASSRGGTGAGNTIYF
d_call: TRBD1
j_call: TRBJ1-3
v_call: TRBV3-1/TRBV3-2
clone_size: .

cdr3_nt: TGTGCCACCAGCAGAGGGGACAGGACCGACGGCACCATATATTTT
cdr3_aa: CATSRGDRTDGTIYF
d_call: TRBD1
j_call: TRBJ1-3
v_call: TRBV15
clone_size: .

cdr3_nt: TGTGCCTGGAGTCCCCCGGTCCGGGTGGGTGGCTACACCTTC
cdr3_aa: CAWSPPVRVGGYTF
d_call: .
j_call: TRBJ1-2
v_call: TRBV30
clone_size: once

cdr3_nt: TGTGCCAGCAGCATAGCTGGGGCAACCCACACCGGGGAGCTGTTTTTT
cdr3_aa: CASSIAGATHTGELFF
d_call: .
j_call: TRBJ2-2
v_call: TRBV9
clone_size: .

cdr3_nt: TGTGCCAGCAGCGGCACAGGGAACTATGGCTACACCTTC
cdr3_aa: CASSGTGNYGYTF
d_call: .
j_call: TRBJ1-2
v_call: TRBV11-3
clone_size: .

cdr3_nt: TGCGCCAGCAGCTTGGCAACTAGCGGCAATGAGCAGTTCTTC
cdr3_aa: CASSLATSGNEQFF
d_call: TRBD2
j_call: TRBJ2-1
v_call: TRBV5-1
clone_size: few